One and the same sample provided the 5 T cell receptor beta chains below, sequenced in a study of blood T cells in healthy people across ages. The second PCR ran roughly 6 to 12 cycles with a sample-barcoded 5' primer and J-beta primers. TCRdb re-analysed the 5' RACE reads in MiXCR, keeping a single row per CDR3 protein. Seen here are about 970,000 distinct CDR3 sequences, roughly 50% observed once, and the top ten hold over 20%. Sequenced: blood. The receptors were sampled from a woman aged 55 to 70 in good health.

V is TRBV7-2 and J is TRBJ1-4; tentative D call: TRBD1 (5 bases). Looked up from germline, CDR1 is SGHTA and CDR2 is FQGNSA. CDR3 length equals 15 residues. Trimming took off 5 bases at V and 10 bases at J, with 20 bases between the two ends. The CDR3 sequence is CASSPAGGSRGKLFF. CDR3 DNA: TGTGCCAGCAGCCCTGCGGGAGGGTCAAGGGGAAAACTGTTTTTT.

The sample holds one count of this clonotype. The rearrangement joins TRBV3-1 to TRBJ1-2; 11 positions match TRBD1. The CDR3 loop spans 18 amino acids. V shed 3 bases, J shed 1 base, and the junction held 10 bases outside the gene matches. CDR1 and CDR2 from the germline V gene are LGHDT and YNNKEL (reference sequence). CDR3 protein: CASSQAGTGGSNNYGYTF. The CDR3 nucleotides are TGTGCCAGCAGCCAGGCCGGGACAGGGGGTTCTAATAACTATGGCTACACCTTC.

The rearrangement links TRBV12-3 or TRBV12-4 to TRBJ2-3; D call uncertain. This CDR3 has 14 amino acids. V lost 5 bases to trimming and J lost 3 bases, with 12 bases between them. As DNA, the CDR3 is TGTGCCAGCAGTGTCCCCGGACGAACAGATACGCAGTATTTT. It yields the protein CASSVPGRTDTQYF.

The CDR3 sequence: CASSQTAVGYAQYF. The DNA of the CDR3 is TGCGCCAGCAGCCAAACCGCCGTGGGGTATGCGCAGTATTTT. The genes are TRBV4-1 and TRBJ2-3; unclear D gene. Trimming cost V 2 bases and J 10 bases, with 16 bases left between them. The CDR3 covers 14 residues. Germline CDR1 MGHRA, CDR2 YSYEKL.

The chain uses TRBV18 and TRBJ2-1; maybe TRBD2 (7 bases). Germline values: CDR1 KGHSH, CDR2 LQKENI. V lost 6 bases and J 6 bases, leaving 24 bases between the germline ends. There are 17 residues in the CDR3. CDR3 sequence reads: CASSQAWGRETANEQFF. The CDR3 bases are TGTGCCAGCTCTCAAGCCTGGGGGCGGGAGACGGCCAATGAGCAGTTCTTC.